This TCR beta chain was captured by sequencing in a study of blood T cell repertoires in COVID-19. Study as a whole: Samples taken during acute and convalescent COVID-19 were collected in the United States, Italy and Spain. PBMCs, B-cell-depleted T cells, or T cells provided the cDNA or gDNA that made up the material.

This clone was seen once. CDR3 length: 14 amino acids. Germline assignment: CDR1 SGHKS and CDR2 YYEKEE (reference sequence). V lost 0 bases and J lost 0, with 6 bases in between. In the original analysis: Reference gene primers were amplified, and this amplification served to estimate nucleated cell counts. Some clones are missing from TCRdb's copy, which holds only in-frame ones; the method was immunoSEQ multiplex PCR. V and J calls plus clone size are reproduced from that table; the DNA served to infer D and trimming. The sample gives more than 110,000 clones, almost 90% of which show up once; roughly a tenth is in the top ten.

The receptor comes from a man aged 50 or older with active or convalescent COVID-19. The sample taken for sequencing was peripheral blood. The rearrangement uses TRBV5-5 and TRBJ1-1, with D tentatively TRBD1 (6 bases). CDR3 region: CASSLGQVNTEAFF. In DNA form, the CDR3 reads TGTGCCAGCAGCTTGGGACAGGTGAACACTGAAGCTTTCTTT.